The 28 T cell receptor beta chains below were found in one sample sequenced in a study of response to subunit inactivated influenza vaccine. MiXCR was run by TCRdb on the RT-PCR reads, yielding one entry per CDR3 protein. The data contain roughly 790,000 distinct CDR3 sequences, 21% of them singletons. The specimen comprised PBMCs from blood, sampled 5 days after vaccination. The receptors originated from a man aged 45-65 years who received an inactivated influenza vaccine.

The chain is built from TRBV4-1 and TRBJ2-7; 8 bases are a match to TRBD1. Trimming removed 4 bases from V and 0 bases from J; junction bases left unmatched: 5. The CDR3 contains 15 residues. Germline-derived CDR1 and CDR2 are MGHRA and YSYEKL. The CDR3 nucleotides are TGCGCCAGCAGCCGAGACAGGGGAGACTCCTACGAGCAGTACTTC. Amino acid sequence: CASSRDRGDSYEQYF.

This clonotype was counted between two and nine times. The rearrangement links TRBV3-1 to TRBJ2-1; 9 bases are shared with TRBD2. The ends lost 2 bases at V and 14 bases at J; junction bases unmatched: 19. Germline lookup yields CDR1 LGHDT and CDR2 YNNKEL (reference sequence). This CDR3 comprises 17 residues. The CDR3 loop is CASSQMRPGLAQVREFF. CDR3 coding DNA: TGTGCCAGCAGCCAAATGCGGCCGGGACTAGCCCAAGTGAGGGAGTTCTTC.

This clonotype was recorded at least ten times. J is TRBJ2-1 and V is TRBV5-1, with 15 bases identical to TRBD2. Germline-derived CDR1 and CDR2 are SGHRS and YFSETQ. The ends lost 2 bases at V and 9 bases at J; junction bases unmatched: 3. The CDR3 length is 15 residues. In nucleotides, the CDR3 is TGCGCCAGCAGCTTCGGGACTAGCGGGGGGAGTGAGCAGTTCTTC. Its translation is CASSFGTSGGSEQFF.

This clonotype was counted a few times. The chain joins TRBV5-8 to TRBJ1-6, with D perhaps matching TRBD1 (5 bases). The V end lost 0 bases, the J end lost 7 bases, and 11 bases lay between the germline ends. The germline V gene encodes CDR1 SGHTS and CDR2 YDEGEE. CDR3 length: 15 residues. CDR3 protein: CASSLEEGRNSPLHF. CDR3 in DNA: TGTGCCAGCAGCTTGGAAGAGGGGCGGAATTCACCCCTCCACTTT.

This clonotype has at least ten counts. The CDR3 coding sequence is TGTGCCAGCAGCCGGGGACAGCAGAATGAAAAACTGTTTTTT. This encodes CASSRGQQNEKLFF. This sequence joins TRBV7-6 and TRBJ1-4; 7 nucleotides align to TRBD1. The CDR3 is 14 residues long. The ends lost 5 bases at V and 5 bases at J; junction bases unmatched: 5. Germline V gene lookup returns CDR1 SGHVS and CDR2 FNYEAQ.

This clonotype was observed a few times. The V and J genes are TRBV6-5 and TRBJ1-4; D unresolved. Germline V lookup: CDR1 MNHEY, CDR2 SVGAGI. V was trimmed by 4 bases and J by 7 bases, leaving 13 bases between them. This CDR3 is 14 amino acids long. The chain's CDR3 is CASSFNYEGEKLFF. CDR3 in DNA: TGTGCCAGCAGTTTCAACTATGAGGGTGAAAAACTGTTTTTT.

This clonotype turned up a few times. The J gene is TRBJ2-7, the V gene TRBV11-2, with a weak D call TRBD1 (5 bases). This CDR3 has 14 amino acids. With 5 bases removed from V and 3 bases from J, the gap between germline ends came to 14 bases. Germline CDR1 reads SGHAT; CDR2 reads FQNNGV. The CDR3 spells CASSKDLRVYEQYF. The CDR3 nucleotides are TGTGCCAGCAGCAAGGACCTCAGGGTCTACGAGCAGTACTTC.

This clonotype has a handful of counts. This chain joins TRBV28 and TRBJ1-1; the D gene is possibly TRBD1 (5 bases). CDR1 MDHEN and CDR2 SYDVKM come from the germline V gene. This CDR3 has 13 amino acids. The V end was cut by 3 bases, the J end by 10 bases, with 15 bases between. CDR3 in amino acids: CASSFVAGTAAFF. In DNA, the CDR3 is TGTGCCAGCAGTTTCGTGGCAGGGACCGCAGCTTTCTTT. The full variable domain, with the rest looked up from reference TRBV28 and TRBJ1-1, is DVKVTQSSRYLVKRTGEKVFLECVQDMDHENMFWYRQDPGLGLRLIYFSYDVKMKEKGDIPEGYSVSREKKERFSLILESASTNQTSMYLCASSFVAGTAAFFGQGTRLTVV.

This clonotype has more than one count but fewer than ten. This chain links TRBV28 with TRBJ2-7, with 7 nucleotides matching TRBD1. Germline trimming cut 4 bases from V and 5 bases from J; bases unmatched to any gene: 11. The V gene's germline CDR1 is MDHEN and CDR2 SYDVKM. The CDR3 is 15 residues long. CDR3 region: CASSSPGTDLDEQYF. The DNA of the CDR3 is TGTGCCAGCAGTTCACCCGGGACAGACTTAGACGAGCAGTACTTC.

The chain employs TRBV4-3 and TRBJ2-7; D unresolved. V was pared by 4 bases and J by 2 bases, with 12 bases between. Germline values: CDR1 LGHNA, CDR2 YSLEER. The CDR3 has 14 amino acids. CDR3 residues: CASSPTPRAYEQYF. As DNA, the CDR3 is TGCGCCAGCAGCCCGACCCCCCGGGCCTACGAGCAGTACTTC.

The genes are TRBV7-9 and TRBJ2-7, with D tentatively TRBD1 or TRBD2 (5 bases each). Deletions cut 7 bases from V and 0 bases from J, with 13 bases between. Germline loops: CDR1 SEHNR, CDR2 FQNEAQ (reference sequence). This CDR3 has 14 amino acids. The DNA of the CDR3 is TGTGCCAGCAACGACTGGGGGAGCTCCTACGAGCAGTACTTC. This sequence encodes CASNDWGSSYEQYF.

The gene calls are TRBV12-3 or TRBV12-4 and TRBJ1-1; 9 bases line up with TRBD1. The V and J ends lost 3 bases and 4 bases, in that order; junction bases with no gene match: 3. There are 14 residues in the CDR3. The CDR3 protein is CASSFLTGGTEAFF. DNA for the CDR3: TGTGCCAGCAGTTTTCTGACAGGGGGCACTGAAGCTTTCTTT.

V and J are TRBV18 and TRBJ1-4, with no clear D. The length of the CDR3 is 13 residues. Germline CDR1 reads KGHSH; CDR2 reads LQKENI. Trimming pared 1 base from V and 5 bases from J, leaving 5 bases between. The CDR3 region is CASSPLENEKLFF. The DNA of the CDR3 is TGTGCCAGCTCACCACTCGAGAATGAAAAACTGTTTTTT.

This clonotype was seen at least ten times. This rearrangement joins TRBV6-5 to TRBJ2-2; D ambiguous. The CDR3 is made up of 15 amino acids. Trimming stripped 2 bases from V and 0 bases from J, with 7 bases between. Looked up from germline, CDR1 is MNHEY and CDR2 is SVGAGI. DNA for the CDR3: TGTGCCAGCAGTTACGTGGCCTCGAACACCGGGGAGCTGTTTTTT. It translates to CASSYVASNTGELFF.

This chain links TRBV7-2 with TRBJ2-7, with 10 bases fitting TRBD2. V trimming: 5 bases; J trimming: 2 bases; junction bases outside the gene matches: 6. This CDR3 region has 15 residues. Per the germline V gene, CDR1 is SGHTA and CDR2 is FQGNSA. CDR3 sequence: CASSISGGPAYEQYF. The CDR3 DNA reads TGTGCCAGCAGCATTAGCGGGGGGCCCGCCTACGAGCAGTACTTC.

This clonotype was detected a few times. The gene calls are TRBV28 and TRBJ1-4; D is unclear. The CDR3 loop spans 16 amino acids. The V gene lost 5 bases and the J gene lost 0 bases, with 13 bases spanning the gap. Germline-derived CDR1 and CDR2 are MDHEN and SYDVKM. Written as DNA, the CDR3 is TGTGCCAGCAGTCCCCCTGGTCGACCAACTAATGAAAAACTGTTTTTT. Amino acid sequence: CASSPPGRPTNEKLFF. The full variable domain, its missing parts supplied by reference TRBV28 and TRBJ1-4, is DVKVTQSSRYLVKRTGEKVFLECVQDMDHENMFWYRQDPGLGLRLIYFSYDVKMKEKGDIPEGYSVSREKKERFSLILESASTNQTSMYLCASSPPGRPTNEKLFFGSGTQLSVL.

The V and J genes are TRBV15 and TRBJ2-1; D might be TRBD2 (6 bases). The CDR3 is made up of 13 amino acids. Germline V CDR1 and CDR2: LNHNV, YYDKDF (reference sequence). Trimming took off 1 base at V and 12 bases at J, with 13 bases between the two ends. CDR3 bases: TGTGCCACCAGCAGAGTTCCGGGAGTGGTGCAGTTCTTC. It specifies CATSRVPGVVQFF.

This clonotype turned up a few times. The V gene is TRBV5-1, the J gene TRBJ2-3, with TRBD1 identical over 9 bases. The CDR3 loop spans 14 amino acids. Germline lookup yields CDR1 SGHRS and CDR2 YFSETQ. Trimming took 4 bases from V and 4 from J; bases not matched to a gene: 4. In DNA, the CDR3 is TGCGCCAGCAGCCAGAGGACAGGGGCAGATACGCAGTATTTT. Translated, it gives CASSQRTGADTQYF.

V gene TRBV7-2 combines with J gene TRBJ2-6; TRBD2 agrees at 7 bases. The CDR3 contains 21 residues. From germline, CDR1 is SGHTA and CDR2 FQGNSA. V was clipped by 0 bases and J by 2 bases; unmatched bases: 16. CDR3 in DNA: TGTGCCAGCAGCTTAGCACCGCCAGGCGGGAGAGGCTTTCCTGGGGCCAACGTCCTGACTTTC. Amino acid sequence: CASSLAPPGGRGFPGANVLTF.

This sequence joins TRBV20-1 and TRBJ1-2, with TRBD1 matching over 10 bases. This CDR3 is built from 14 residues. Trimming took 2 bases from V and 4 from J; bases not matched to a gene: 4. CDR1 is DFQATT, CDR2 SNEGSKA, per germline (reference sequence). CDR3 sequence reads: CSARRDRGVYGYTF. Here the CDR3 DNA reads TGCAGTGCTAGACGGGACAGGGGCGTCTATGGCTACACCTTC.

In this sample, this clonotype turned up a few times. This sequence joins TRBV6-5 and TRBJ1-1; D not resolved. In germline, CDR1 is MNHEY, CDR2 SVGAGI. With 4 bases removed from V and 11 bases from J, the gap between germline ends came to 14 bases. There are 12 residues in the CDR3. This CDR3 is CASSSVEAGAFF. DNA for the CDR3: TGTGCCAGCAGTTCTGTTGAAGCTGGGGCTTTCTTT.

This clonotype was observed at least ten times. The chain links TRBV5-1 to TRBJ2-3, with 10 positions matching TRBD2. The CDR3 runs 17 residues. With 4 bases clipped from V and 4 bases from J, the junction kept 12 bases outside the gene matches. Germline-derived CDR1 and CDR2 are SGHRS and YFSETQ. The CDR3 nucleotides read TGCGCCAGCAGCCTACATCCTAGCGGGGGAGCGTCAGATACGCAGTATTTT. Its translation is CASSLHPSGGASDTQYF.

This clonotype has only a few counts. V usage is TRBV15 and J usage is TRBJ2-6; 8 bases line up with TRBD1. CDR1 is LNHNV, CDR2 YYDKDF, per germline (reference sequence). CDR3 length: 15 amino acids. J was trimmed by 3 bases and V by 5 bases; bases with no gene match: 3. The CDR3 DNA reads as TGTGCCACCAGCCACGACAGGGGTGGGGCCAACGTCCTGACTTTC. This encodes CATSHDRGGANVLTF.

This clonotype showed up many times. The genes are TRBV12-3 or TRBV12-4 and TRBJ1-1; 7 bases match TRBD1. V lost 5 bases, J lost 7 bases, and 4 bases stayed unmatched. The length of the CDR3 is 12 residues. The CDR3 spells CASSEQGFEAFF. CDR3 in DNA: TGTGCCAGCAGTGAACAGGGGTTTGAAGCTTTCTTT.

This clonotype has ten or more counts. The J gene is TRBJ2-7, the V gene TRBV29-1; 7 bases are a match to TRBD1. Trimming took 6 bases from V and 6 from J; bases not matched to a gene: 11. CDR3 length equals 13 residues. Germline CDR1 SQVTM, CDR2 ANQGSEA. CDR3 DNA: TGCAGCGTCGCAAGACAGGGAGCAGGCGAGCAGTACTTC. Translated, it gives CSVARQGAGEQYF.

This clonotype was seen repeatedly, ten times or more. V usage is TRBV27 and J usage is TRBJ2-5, with 11 bases fitting TRBD2. The germline CDR1 and CDR2 sequences are MNHEY and SMNVEV (reference sequence). The V and J ends lost 8 bases and 4 bases, in that order; junction bases with no gene match: 3. The CDR3 length is 13 residues. In DNA, the CDR3 is TGTGCCAGCTCCGGGACTAGCGGAGAGACCCAGTACTTC. This sequence encodes CASSGTSGETQYF.

This chain connects TRBV24-1 to TRBJ2-1; 9 bases fit TRBD2. Germline CDR1 and CDR2: KGHDR and SFDVKD. The CDR3 runs 14 residues. Unmatched junction bases numbered 5, after V lost 8 bases and J lost 4 bases. CDR3: CATTGSGRYNEQFF. The CDR3 region has the DNA TGTGCCACCACGGGTAGCGGGAGATACAATGAGCAGTTCTTC.

This clonotype was picked up a small number of times. The rearrangement links TRBV5-6 to TRBJ2-1, with 11 positions matching TRBD2. V gave up 4 bases and J gave up 2 bases; unmatched junction bases: 5. Per the germline V gene, CDR1 is SGHDT and CDR2 is YYEEEE. The CDR3 runs 16 residues. CDR3 region: CASSLPTSGAYNEQFF. CDR3 nucleotides: TGTGCCAGCAGCCTTCCGACTAGCGGGGCCTACAATGAGCAGTTCTTC.